The clone carrying this TCR beta chain was picked up a small number of times. The target antigen is unknown. This record comes from a study of identical twins. Study-wide points: Out-of-frame alpha sequences common to twins exhibited a surplus of low generation probability. Fewer insertions characterized abundant cord blood beta clonotypes, whereas memory repertoires showed none.

Template switching supplied a universal primer site; unique molecular identifiers were carried on the cDNA. TCRdb re-called the 5' RACE reads through MiXCR, storing one row per CDR3 protein. The repertoire consists of 250,000 or so distinct CDR3 sequences, with about 7.5% occurring once and the leading ten covering more than 5%. Germline V lookup: CDR1 DFQATT, CDR2 SNEGSKA (reference sequence). J gave up 6 bases and V 6 bases, and 11 bases lay outside the gene matches. This CDR3 comprises 14 residues. The sample was also linked to a second study, of yellow fever vaccine responses in identical twins.

Sequenced: CD8+ T cells sorted from blood. The receptor's source is a woman younger than 30 in good health. The chain combines TRBV20-1 with TRBJ2-1; 7 nucleotides agree with TRBD1. The chain's CDR3 is CSAERRGPGNEQFF. The DNA for the CDR3 is TGCAGTGCCGAACGAAGGGGGCCAGGCAATGAGCAGTTCTTC.